The T cell receptor beta chain described here comes from a study of blood T cell repertoires in COVID-19. Measured with immunoSEQ multiplex PCR; TCRdb has only the in-frame clones, and not every one. The repertoire includes about 70,000 clones, around 86% of them detected once, and 1.4% sits in the top ten. This TCR was recovered from a woman aged 60-75 years with acute or convalescent COVID-19. Sequenced sample: peripheral blood.

In DNA, the CDR3 is TGTGCCAGCAGTTACGCGGGGGCGTGGGGCTACACCTTC. Amino acid sequence: CASSYAGAWGYTF. This rearrangement joins TRBV6-5 to TRBJ1-2, with a possible D match to TRBD1 (6 bases). The V gene's germline CDR1 is MNHEY and CDR2 SVGAGI. The V gene lost 2 bases and the J gene lost 8 bases, with 12 bases spanning the gap. The CDR3 sequence is 13 residues long.